This T cell receptor beta chain is from a study of post-analysis software for immune sequencing data. Study-level background: As for disease course, relapsing-remitting, secondary progressive and progressive-relapsing multiple sclerosis were all included.

The V end lost 5 bases, the J end lost 0 bases, and 12 bases lay between the germline ends. Germline CDR1 MNHNY, CDR2 SVGAGI (reference sequence). The CDR3 loop spans 15 amino acids. This clonotype was picked up a small number of times. Its cognate antigen is unknown. Study-level findings and limits: Under the F measure, samples that were prepared in one batch clustered strongly together. Included in a set of roughly five TRBV segments more frequent in patients than controls were TRBV5-6, TRBV5-1 and TRBV20-1. Compared against controls, patients with multiple sclerosis displayed significantly lower normalized Chao1 diversity.

Carried by the TCR beta cDNA libraries were unique molecular identifiers. Roughly 0.5 million cDNA molecules were obtained from roughly 1.1 to 9.2 million T cells. TCRdb fed the PCR reads into MiXCR, producing one record per CDR3 protein. The sample includes hundreds of thousands of distinct CDR3 sequences, about 32% seen only once; the top ten take around 0.6%. Sequenced sample: blood. V usage is TRBV6-6 and J usage is TRBJ2-3; D remains ambiguous. The sequence came from a girl under 18 with multiple sclerosis. The CDR3 DNA follows: TGTGCCAGCAGTCCCGCCCAAGGTAGCACAGATACGCAGTATTTT. This translates into CASSPAQGSTDTQYF.